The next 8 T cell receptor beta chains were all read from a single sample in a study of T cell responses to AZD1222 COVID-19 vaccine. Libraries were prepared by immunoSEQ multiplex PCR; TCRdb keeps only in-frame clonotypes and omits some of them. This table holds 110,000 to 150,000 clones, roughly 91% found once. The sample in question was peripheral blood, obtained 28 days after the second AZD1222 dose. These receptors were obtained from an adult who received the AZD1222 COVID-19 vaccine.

This CDR3 reads CASSGQGSSYNSPLHF. DNA for the CDR3: TGTGCCAGTAGTGGGCAGGGGAGCTCCTATAATTCACCCCTCCACTTT. The chain carries TRBV19 and TRBJ1-6; possibly TRBD1 for D (6 bases). Germline values: CDR1 LNHDA, CDR2 SQIVND (reference sequence). V gave up 5 bases and J gave up 0 bases, with 11 bases separating them. The CDR3 contains 16 residues.

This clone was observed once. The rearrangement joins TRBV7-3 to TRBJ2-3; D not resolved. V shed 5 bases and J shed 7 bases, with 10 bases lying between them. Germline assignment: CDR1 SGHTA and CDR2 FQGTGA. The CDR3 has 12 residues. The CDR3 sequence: CASSPNTNTQYF. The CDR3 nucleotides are TGTGCCAGCAGCCCCAACACCAATACGCAGTATTTT.

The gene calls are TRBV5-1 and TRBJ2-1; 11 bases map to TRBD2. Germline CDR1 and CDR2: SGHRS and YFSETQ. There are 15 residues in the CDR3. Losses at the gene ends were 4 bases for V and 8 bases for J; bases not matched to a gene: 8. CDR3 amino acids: CASSRLAGGPDEQFF. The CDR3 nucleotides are TGCGCCAGCAGCCGGTTAGCGGGAGGGCCTGATGAGCAGTTCTTC.

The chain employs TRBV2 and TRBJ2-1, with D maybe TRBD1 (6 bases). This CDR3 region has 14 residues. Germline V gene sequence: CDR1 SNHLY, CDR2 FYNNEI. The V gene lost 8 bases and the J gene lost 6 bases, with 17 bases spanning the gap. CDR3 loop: CASQNREGLNEQFF. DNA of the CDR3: TGTGCCAGCCAAAACAGGGAAGGGCTCAATGAGCAGTTCTTC.

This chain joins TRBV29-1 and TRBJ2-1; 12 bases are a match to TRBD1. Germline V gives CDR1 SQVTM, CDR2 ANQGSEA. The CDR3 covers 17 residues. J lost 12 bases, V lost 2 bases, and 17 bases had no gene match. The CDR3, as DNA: TGCAGCGTTGAAACGTGGGGTTCCGGGACAGGGGGCAAAGGGCAGTTCTTC. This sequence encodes CSVETWGSGTGGKGQFF.

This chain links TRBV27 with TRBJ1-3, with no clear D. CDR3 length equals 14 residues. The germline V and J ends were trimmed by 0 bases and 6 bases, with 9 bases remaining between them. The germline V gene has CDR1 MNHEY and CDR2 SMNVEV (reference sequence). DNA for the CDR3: TGTGCCAGCAGTTTATCAAGTACGGAAAACACCATATATTTT. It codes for CASSLSSTENTIYF.

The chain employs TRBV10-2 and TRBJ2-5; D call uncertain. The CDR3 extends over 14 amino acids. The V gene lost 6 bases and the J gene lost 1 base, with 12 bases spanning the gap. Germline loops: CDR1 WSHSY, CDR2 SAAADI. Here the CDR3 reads CASRPGRIQETQYF. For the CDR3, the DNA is TGCGCCAGCAGACCCGGACGGATCCAAGAGACCCAGTACTTC.

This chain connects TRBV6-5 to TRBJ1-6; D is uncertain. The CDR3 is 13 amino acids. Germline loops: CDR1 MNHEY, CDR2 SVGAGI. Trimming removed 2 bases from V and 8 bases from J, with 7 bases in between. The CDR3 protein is CASSYRTYSPLHF. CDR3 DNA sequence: TGTGCCAGCAGTTACCGGACCTATTCACCCCTCCACTTT.